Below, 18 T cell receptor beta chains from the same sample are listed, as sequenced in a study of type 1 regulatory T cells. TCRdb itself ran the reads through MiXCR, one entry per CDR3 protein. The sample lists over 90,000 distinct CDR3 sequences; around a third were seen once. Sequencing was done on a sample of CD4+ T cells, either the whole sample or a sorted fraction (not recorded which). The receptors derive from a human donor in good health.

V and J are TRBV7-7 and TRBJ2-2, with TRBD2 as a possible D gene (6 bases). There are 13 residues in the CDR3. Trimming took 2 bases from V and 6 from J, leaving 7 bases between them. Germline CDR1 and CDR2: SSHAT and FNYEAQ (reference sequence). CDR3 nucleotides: TGTGCCAGCAGCTTAAGACTAGCCGGGGAGCTGTTTTTT. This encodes CASSLRLAGELFF.

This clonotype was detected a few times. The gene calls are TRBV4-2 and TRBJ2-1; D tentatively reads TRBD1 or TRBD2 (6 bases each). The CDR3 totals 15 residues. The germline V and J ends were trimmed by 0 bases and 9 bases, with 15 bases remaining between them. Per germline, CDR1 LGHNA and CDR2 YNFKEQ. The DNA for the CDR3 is TGTGCCAGCAGCCAAGAGGGGGTCGGGGGCGTTGAGCAGTTCTTC. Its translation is CASSQEGVGGVEQFF.

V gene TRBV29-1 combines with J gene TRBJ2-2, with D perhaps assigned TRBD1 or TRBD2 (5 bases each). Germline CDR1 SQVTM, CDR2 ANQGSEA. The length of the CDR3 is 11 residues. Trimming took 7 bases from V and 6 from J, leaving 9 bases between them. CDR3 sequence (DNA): TGCAGCGCCAGGGACCCCGGGGAGCTGTTTTTT. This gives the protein CSARDPGELFF.

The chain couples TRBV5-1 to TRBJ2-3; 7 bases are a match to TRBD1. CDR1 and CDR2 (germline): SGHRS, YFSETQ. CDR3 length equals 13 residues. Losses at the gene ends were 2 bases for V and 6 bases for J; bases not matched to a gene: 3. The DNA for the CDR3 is TGCGCCAGCAGCTTCAGGACAGGCGATACGCAGTATTTT. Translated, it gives CASSFRTGDTQYF.

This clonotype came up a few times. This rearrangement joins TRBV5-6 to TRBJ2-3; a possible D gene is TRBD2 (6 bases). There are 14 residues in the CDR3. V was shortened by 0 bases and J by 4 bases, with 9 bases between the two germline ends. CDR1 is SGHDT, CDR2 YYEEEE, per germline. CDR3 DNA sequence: TGTGCCAGCAGCTTGGTCGGGACTTCAGATACGCAGTATTTT. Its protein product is CASSLVGTSDTQYF.

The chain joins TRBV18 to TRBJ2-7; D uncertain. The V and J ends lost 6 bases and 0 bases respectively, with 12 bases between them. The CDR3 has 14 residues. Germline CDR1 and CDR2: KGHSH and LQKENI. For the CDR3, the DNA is TGTGCCAGCTCCCCGACCTTTAACTCCTACGAGCAGTACTTC. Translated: CASSPTFNSYEQYF.

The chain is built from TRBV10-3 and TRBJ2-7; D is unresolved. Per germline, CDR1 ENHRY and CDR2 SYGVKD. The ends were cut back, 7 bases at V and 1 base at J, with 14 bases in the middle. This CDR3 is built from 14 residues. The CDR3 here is CAIKGSVLSYEQYF. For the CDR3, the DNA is TGTGCCATCAAGGGTTCAGTGCTTTCCTACGAGCAGTACTTC.

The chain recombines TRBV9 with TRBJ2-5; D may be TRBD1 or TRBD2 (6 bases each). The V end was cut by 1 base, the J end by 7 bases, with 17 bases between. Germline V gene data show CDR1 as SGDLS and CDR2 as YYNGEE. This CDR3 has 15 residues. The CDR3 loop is CASSVYAGEGGTQYF. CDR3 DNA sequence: TGTGCCAGCAGCGTATATGCGGGCGAGGGGGGGACCCAGTACTTC.

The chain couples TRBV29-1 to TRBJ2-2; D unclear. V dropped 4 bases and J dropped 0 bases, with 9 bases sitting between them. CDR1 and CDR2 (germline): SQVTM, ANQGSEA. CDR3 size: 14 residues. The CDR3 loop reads CSVGLGSNTGELFF. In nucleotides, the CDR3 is TGCAGCGTTGGGCTGGGATCGAACACCGGGGAGCTGTTTTTT.

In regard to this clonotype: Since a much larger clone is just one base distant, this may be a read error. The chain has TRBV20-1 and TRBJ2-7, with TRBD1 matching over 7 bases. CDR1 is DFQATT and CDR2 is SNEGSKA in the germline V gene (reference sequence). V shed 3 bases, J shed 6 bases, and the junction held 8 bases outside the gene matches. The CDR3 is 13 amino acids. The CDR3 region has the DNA TGCAGTGCTAGGGGGACAGAGACGGGCGAGCAGTACTTC. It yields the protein CSARGTETGEQYF.

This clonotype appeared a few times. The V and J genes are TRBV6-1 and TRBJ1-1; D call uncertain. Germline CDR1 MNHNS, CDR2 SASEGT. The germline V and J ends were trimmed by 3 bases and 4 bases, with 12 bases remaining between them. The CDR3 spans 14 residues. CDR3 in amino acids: CASSDPAGFTEAFF. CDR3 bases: TGTGCCAGCAGTGATCCGGCCGGATTCACTGAAGCTTTCTTT.

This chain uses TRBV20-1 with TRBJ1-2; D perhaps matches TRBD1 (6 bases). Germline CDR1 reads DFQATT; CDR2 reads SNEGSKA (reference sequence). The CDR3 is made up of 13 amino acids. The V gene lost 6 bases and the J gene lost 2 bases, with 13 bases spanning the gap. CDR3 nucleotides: TGCAGTGCGAGGACAGTCTGGAACTATGGCTACACCTTC. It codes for CSARTVWNYGYTF.

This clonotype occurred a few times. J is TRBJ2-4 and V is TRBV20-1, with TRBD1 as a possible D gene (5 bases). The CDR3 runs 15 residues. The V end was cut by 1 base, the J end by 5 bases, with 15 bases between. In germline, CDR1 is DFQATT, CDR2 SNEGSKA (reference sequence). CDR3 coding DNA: TGCAGTGCTAGAGGCCACAGGAGTTTGCAAAACATTCAGTACTTC. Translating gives CSARGHRSLQNIQYF.

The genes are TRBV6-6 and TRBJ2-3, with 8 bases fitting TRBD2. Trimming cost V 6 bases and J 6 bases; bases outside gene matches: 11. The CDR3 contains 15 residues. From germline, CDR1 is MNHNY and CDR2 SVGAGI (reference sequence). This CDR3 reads CASRQPGLGSDTQYF. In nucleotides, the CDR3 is TGTGCCAGCAGACAACCGGGACTAGGATCCGATACGCAGTATTTT.

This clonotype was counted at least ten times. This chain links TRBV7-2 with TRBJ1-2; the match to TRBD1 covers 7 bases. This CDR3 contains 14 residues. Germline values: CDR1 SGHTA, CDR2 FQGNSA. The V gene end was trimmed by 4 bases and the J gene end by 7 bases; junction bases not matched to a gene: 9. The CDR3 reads CASSYRGGSSGYTF. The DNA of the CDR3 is TGTGCCAGCAGCTACAGGGGAGGAAGTAGTGGCTACACCTTC.

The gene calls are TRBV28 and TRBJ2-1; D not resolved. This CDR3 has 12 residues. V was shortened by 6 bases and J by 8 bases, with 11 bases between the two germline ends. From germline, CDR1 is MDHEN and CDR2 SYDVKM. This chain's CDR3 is CASSPQPYEQFF. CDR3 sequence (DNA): TGTGCCAGCAGCCCGCAGCCTTATGAGCAGTTCTTC.

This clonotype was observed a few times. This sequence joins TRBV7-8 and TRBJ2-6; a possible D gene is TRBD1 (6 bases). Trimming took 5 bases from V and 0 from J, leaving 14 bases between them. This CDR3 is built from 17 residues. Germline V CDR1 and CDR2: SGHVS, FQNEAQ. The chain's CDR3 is CASSPSTGSSGANVLTF. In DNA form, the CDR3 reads TGTGCCAGCAGCCCCAGCACAGGGAGCTCTGGGGCCAACGTCCTGACTTTC.

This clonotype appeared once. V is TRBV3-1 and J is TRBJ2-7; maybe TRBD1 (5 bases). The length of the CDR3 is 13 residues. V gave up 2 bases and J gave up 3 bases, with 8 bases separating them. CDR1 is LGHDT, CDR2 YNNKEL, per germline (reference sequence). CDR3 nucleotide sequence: TGTGCCAGCAGCCAACAGGGATACTACGAGCAGTACTTC. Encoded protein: CASSQQGYYEQYF.